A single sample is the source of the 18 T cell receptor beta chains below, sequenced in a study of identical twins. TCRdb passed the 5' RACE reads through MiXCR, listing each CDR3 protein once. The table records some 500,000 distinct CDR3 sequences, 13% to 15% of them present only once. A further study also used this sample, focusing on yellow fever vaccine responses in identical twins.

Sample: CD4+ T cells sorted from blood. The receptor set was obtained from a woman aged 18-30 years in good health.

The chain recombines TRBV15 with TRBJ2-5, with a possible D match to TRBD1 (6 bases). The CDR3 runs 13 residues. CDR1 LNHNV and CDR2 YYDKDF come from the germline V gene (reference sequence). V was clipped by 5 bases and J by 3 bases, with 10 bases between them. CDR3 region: CATSPRTEETQYF. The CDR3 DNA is TGTGCCACCAGCCCTCGGACAGAAGAGACCCAGTACTTC.

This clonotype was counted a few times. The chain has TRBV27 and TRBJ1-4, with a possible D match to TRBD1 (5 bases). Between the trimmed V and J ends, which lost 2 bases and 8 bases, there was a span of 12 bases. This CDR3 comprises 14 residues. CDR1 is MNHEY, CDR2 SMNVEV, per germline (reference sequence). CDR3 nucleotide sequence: TGTGCCAGCAGTTTAGGTGGGGGAGTGGAAAAACTGTTTTTT. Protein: CASSLGGGVEKLFF.

The DNA for the CDR3 is TGTGCCAGCAGTTTCCGACAGGGGGCCGTCACCGGGGAGCTGTTTTTT. Amino acid sequence: CASSFRQGAVTGELFF. This chain uses TRBV6-5 with TRBJ2-2; the match to TRBD1 covers 10 bases. There are 16 residues in the CDR3. V dropped 4 bases and J dropped 4; count of bases not matched to a gene: 6. Per germline, CDR1 MNHEY and CDR2 SVGAGI.

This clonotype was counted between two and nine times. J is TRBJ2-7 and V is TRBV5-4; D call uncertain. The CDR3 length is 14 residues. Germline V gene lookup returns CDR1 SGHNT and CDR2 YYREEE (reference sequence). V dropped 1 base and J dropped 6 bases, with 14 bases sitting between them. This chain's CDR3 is CASSLYVGTIEQYF. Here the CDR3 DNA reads TGTGCCAGCAGCTTGTACGTGGGTACTATCGAGCAGTACTTC. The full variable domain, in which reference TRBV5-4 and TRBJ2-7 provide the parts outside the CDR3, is ETGVTQSPTHLIKTRGQQVTLRCSSQSGHNTVSWYQQALGQGPQFIFQYYREEENGRGNFPPRFSGLQFPNYSSELNVNALELDDSALYLCASSLYVGTIEQYFGPGTRLTVT.

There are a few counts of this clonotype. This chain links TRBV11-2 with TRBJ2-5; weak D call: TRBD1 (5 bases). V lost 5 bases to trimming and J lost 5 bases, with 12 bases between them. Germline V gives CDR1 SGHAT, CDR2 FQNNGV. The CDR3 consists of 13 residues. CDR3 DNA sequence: TGTGCCAGCAGCACAGGTTTCGGGGAGACCCAGTACTTC. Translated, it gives CASSTGFGETQYF.

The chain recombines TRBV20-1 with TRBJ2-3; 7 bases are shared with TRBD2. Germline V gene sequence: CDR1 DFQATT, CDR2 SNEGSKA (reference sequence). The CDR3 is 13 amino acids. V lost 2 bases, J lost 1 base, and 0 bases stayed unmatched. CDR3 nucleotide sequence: TGCAGTGCTAGACTAGCGGGCACAGATACGCAGTATTTT. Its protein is CSARLAGTDTQYF.

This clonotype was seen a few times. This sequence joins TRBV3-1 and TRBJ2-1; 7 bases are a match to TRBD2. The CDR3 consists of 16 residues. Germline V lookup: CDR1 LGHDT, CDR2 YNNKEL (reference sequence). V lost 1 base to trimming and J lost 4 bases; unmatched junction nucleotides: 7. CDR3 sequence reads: CASSQAGAGLYNEQFF. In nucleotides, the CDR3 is TGTGCCAGCAGCCAAGCTGGAGCGGGACTTTACAATGAGCAGTTCTTC.

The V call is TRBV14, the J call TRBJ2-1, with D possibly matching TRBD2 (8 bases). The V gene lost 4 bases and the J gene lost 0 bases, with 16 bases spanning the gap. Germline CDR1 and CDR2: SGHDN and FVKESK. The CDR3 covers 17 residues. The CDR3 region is CASSPLSGDSSYNEQFF. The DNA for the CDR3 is TGTGCCAGCAGCCCCCTTAGCGGGGACAGCTCCTACAATGAGCAGTTCTTC.

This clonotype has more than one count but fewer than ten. DNA for the CDR3: TGTGCCAGCAGTTTGACAGGGGGCGCTGTCAATGAGCAGTTCTTC. It specifies CASSLTGGAVNEQFF. The J gene is TRBJ2-1, the V gene TRBV6-2 or TRBV6-3; TRBD1 matches at 10 bases. Germline V gene sequence: CDR1 MNHEY, CDR2 SVGEGT. The CDR3 loop spans 15 amino acids. The V gene end was trimmed by 4 bases and the J gene end by 6 bases; junction bases not matched to a gene: 6.

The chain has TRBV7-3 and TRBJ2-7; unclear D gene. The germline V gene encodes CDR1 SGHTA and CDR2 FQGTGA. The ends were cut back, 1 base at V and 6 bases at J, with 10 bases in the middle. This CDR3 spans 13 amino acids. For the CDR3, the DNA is TGTGCCAGCAGCTTAAGTCCAGGCGGCGAGCAGTACTTC. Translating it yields CASSLSPGGEQYF.

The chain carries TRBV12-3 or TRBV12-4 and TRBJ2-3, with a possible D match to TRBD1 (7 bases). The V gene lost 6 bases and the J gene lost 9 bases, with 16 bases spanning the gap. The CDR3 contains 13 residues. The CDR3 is CASRRQGGWTQYF. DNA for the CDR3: TGTGCCAGCAGACGACAGGGAGGCTGGACGCAGTATTTT.

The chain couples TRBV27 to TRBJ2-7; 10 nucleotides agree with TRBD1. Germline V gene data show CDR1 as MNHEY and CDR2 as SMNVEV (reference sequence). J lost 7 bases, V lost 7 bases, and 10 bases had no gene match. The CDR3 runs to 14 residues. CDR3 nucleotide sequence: TGTGCCAGCAAGAGGGGGACAGGGGAAGGGGAGCAGTACTTC. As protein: CASKRGTGEGEQYF.

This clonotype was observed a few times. The CDR3 sequence: CSVGGNQPQHF. CDR3 DNA sequence: TGCAGCGTGGGGGGGAATCAGCCCCAGCATTTT. The J gene is TRBJ1-5, the V gene TRBV29-1; weak D call: TRBD1 (5 bases). Trimming took 6 bases from V and 4 from J, leaving 7 bases between them. This CDR3 has 11 amino acids. Germline lookup yields CDR1 SQVTM and CDR2 ANQGSEA.

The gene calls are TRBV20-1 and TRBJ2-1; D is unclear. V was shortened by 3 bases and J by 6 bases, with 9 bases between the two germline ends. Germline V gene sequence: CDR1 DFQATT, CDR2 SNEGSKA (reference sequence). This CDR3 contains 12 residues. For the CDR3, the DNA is TGCAGTGCTAGTCTGGTCCCCAATGAGCAGTTCTTC. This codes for CSASLVPNEQFF.

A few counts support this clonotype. The CDR3 coding sequence is TGTGCCATCAGTGAGGGACTAGCGGGAGTGTCGTCCGATGAGCAGTTCTTC. It yields the protein CAISEGLAGVSSDEQFF. V and J are TRBV10-3 and TRBJ2-1, with 13 nucleotides matching TRBD2. The germline V gene encodes CDR1 ENHRY and CDR2 SYGVKD. The CDR3 extends over 17 amino acids. V was pared by 2 bases and J by 8 bases, with 9 bases of the junction left unmatched.

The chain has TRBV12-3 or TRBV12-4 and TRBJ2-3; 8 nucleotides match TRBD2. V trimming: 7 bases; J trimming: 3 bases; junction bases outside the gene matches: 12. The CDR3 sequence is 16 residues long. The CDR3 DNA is TGTGCCAGCAATAAGGGGGGAGCGGGAGCGACAGATACGCAGTATTTT. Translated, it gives CASNKGGAGATDTQYF.

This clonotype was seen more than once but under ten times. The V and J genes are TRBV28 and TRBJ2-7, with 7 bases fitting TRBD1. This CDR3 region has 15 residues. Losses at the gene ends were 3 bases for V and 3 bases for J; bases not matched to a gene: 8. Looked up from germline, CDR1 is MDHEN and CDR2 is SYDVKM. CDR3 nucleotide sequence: TGTGCCAGCAGTTTCCCCCTTGGACAGGACTACGAGCAGTACTTC. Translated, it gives CASSFPLGQDYEQYF.

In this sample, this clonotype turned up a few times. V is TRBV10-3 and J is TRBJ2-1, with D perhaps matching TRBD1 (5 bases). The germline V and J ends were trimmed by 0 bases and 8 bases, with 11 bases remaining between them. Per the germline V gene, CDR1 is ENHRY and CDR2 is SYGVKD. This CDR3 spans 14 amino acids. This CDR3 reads CAISESPGKYEQFF. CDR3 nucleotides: TGTGCCATCAGTGAGTCGCCAGGGAAGTATGAGCAGTTCTTC.